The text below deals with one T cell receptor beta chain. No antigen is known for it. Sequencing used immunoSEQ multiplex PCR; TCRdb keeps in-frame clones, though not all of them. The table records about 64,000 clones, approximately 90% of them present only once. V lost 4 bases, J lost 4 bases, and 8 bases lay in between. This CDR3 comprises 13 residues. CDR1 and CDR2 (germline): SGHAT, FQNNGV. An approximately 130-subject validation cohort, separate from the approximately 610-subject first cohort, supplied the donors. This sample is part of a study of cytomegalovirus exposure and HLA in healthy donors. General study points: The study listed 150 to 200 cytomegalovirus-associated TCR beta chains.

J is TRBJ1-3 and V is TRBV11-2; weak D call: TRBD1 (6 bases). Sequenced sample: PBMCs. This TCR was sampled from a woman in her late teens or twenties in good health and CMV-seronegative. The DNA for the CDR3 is TGTGCCAGCAGCTCAGGGGTAGGAAACACCATATATTTT. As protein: CASSSGVGNTIYF.